This entry lists 20 T cell receptor beta chains sequenced from one sample in a study of T cells in Graves' hyperthyroidism and ophthalmopathy. RNA transcripts provided the source from which TCR beta CDR3 regions were amplified. In the first-round RT-PCR of the TCR CDR3, the HTBI primer set was used. TCRdb independently ran MiXCR on the multiplex PCR reads; one entry per CDR3 protein. The profile shows over 400,000 distinct CDR3 sequences, roughly 14% of them singletons. The sample was blood. The receptors derive from a man in his late teens or twenties with Graves' ophthalmopathy.

This clonotype was observed at least ten times. J is TRBJ2-3 and V is TRBV3-1, with 7 bases matching TRBD1. CDR3 length equals 15 residues. Looked up from germline, CDR1 is LGHDT and CDR2 is YNNKEL (reference sequence). V dropped 0 bases and J dropped 3; count of bases not matched to a gene: 3. The DNA for the CDR3 is TGTGCCAGCAGCCAAGAACAGGGGTGGACAGATACGCAGTATTTT. Translated, it gives CASSQEQGWTDTQYF.

In this sample, this clonotype turned up many times. This chain links TRBV29-1 with TRBJ1-1; TRBD1 matches 7 bases. Germline-derived CDR1 and CDR2 are SQVTM and ANQGSEA. V dropped 7 bases and J dropped 2; count of bases not matched to a gene: 7. This CDR3 contains 13 residues. The CDR3 DNA reads as TGCAGCGGTCGACAGGGCGTAAACACTGAAGCTTTCTTT. The encoded protein is CSGRQGVNTEAFF.

This clonotype has a count of ten or more. The rearrangement uses TRBV20-1 and TRBJ2-2, with 10 bases that match TRBD2. The length of the CDR3 is 15 residues. After removal of 6 bases from V and 5 bases from J, the junction contained 9 bases not matched to a gene. The V gene's germline CDR1 is DFQATT and CDR2 SNEGSKA (reference sequence). The CDR3, as DNA: TGCAGTGCCAACAGAGCGGGAGGGGCGACCGGGGAGCTGTTTTTT. This encodes CSANRAGGATGELFF.

The V gene is TRBV12-3 or TRBV12-4, the J gene TRBJ2-1, with 7 bases that match TRBD2. V trimming: 11 bases; J trimming: 6 bases; junction bases outside the gene matches: 7. CDR3 length: 12 residues. The CDR3 coding sequence is TGTGCCGTAAGCGGGGAATTCAATGAGCAGTTCTTC. This translates into CAVSGEFNEQFF.

This clonotype was seen only a few times. The chain joins TRBV9 to TRBJ1-5; weak D call: TRBD1 (5 bases). The V gene's germline CDR1 is SGDLS and CDR2 YYNGEE. With 0 bases removed from V and 5 bases from J, the gap between germline ends came to 12 bases. The CDR3 extends over 15 amino acids. This CDR3 is CASSVGGAGDQPQHF. CDR3 sequence (DNA): TGTGCCAGCAGCGTAGGAGGGGCCGGGGATCAGCCCCAGCATTTT.

The sample holds a few counts of this clonotype. The genes are TRBV7-9 and TRBJ1-2; no reliable D call. CDR1 and CDR2 from the germline V gene are SEHNR and FQNEAQ (reference sequence). The CDR3 contains 15 residues. V was pared by 5 bases and J by 5 bases, with 18 bases between. CDR3 region: CASSHDVGIVYGYTF. The CDR3 DNA follows: TGTGCCAGCAGCCATGACGTAGGGATCGTTTATGGCTACACCTTC.

This clonotype has a count of ten or more. The chain joins TRBV6-1 to TRBJ1-5; D not certain. Trimming took 4 bases from V and 5 from J, leaving 9 bases between them. The CDR3 covers 13 residues. Germline CDR1 and CDR2: MNHNS and SASEGT. The CDR3 here is CASSGNRDQPQHF. As DNA, the CDR3 is TGTGCCAGCAGTGGAAATCGGGATCAGCCCCAGCATTTT.

This clonotype was detected only a few times. The CDR3 spells CASGGYYGYTF. The CDR3 DNA reads as TGTGCCAGCGGCGGATACTATGGCTACACCTTC. The V call is TRBV5-6, the J call TRBJ1-2; D remains ambiguous. The CDR3 is made up of 11 amino acids. Looked up from germline, CDR1 is SGHDT and CDR2 is YYEEEE. Trimming stripped 7 bases from V and 3 bases from J, with 7 bases between.

This clonotype was observed a handful of times. CDR3 nucleotides: TGCAGTGCTAGAAGGTCCCTAGCGGCCTCCGAGACCCAGTACTTC. As protein: CSARRSLAASETQYF. The gene calls are TRBV20-1 and TRBJ2-5, with 7 bases identical to TRBD2. The germline gives CDR1 DFQATT, CDR2 SNEGSKA (reference sequence). Germline trimming cut 2 bases from V and 5 bases from J; bases unmatched to any gene: 11. This CDR3 comprises 15 residues.

This clonotype has at least ten counts. J is TRBJ1-1 and V is TRBV2; 11 bases fit TRBD1. Per germline, CDR1 SNHLY and CDR2 FYNNEI. The CDR3 has 14 amino acids. V shed 4 bases and J 4 bases; nucleotides not matched to a gene: 2. In DNA, the CDR3 is TGTGCCAGCAGTGGGACAGGGGGCTTCACTGAAGCTTTCTTT. Its translation is CASSGTGGFTEAFF.

This clonotype has ten or more counts. The V call is TRBV3-1, the J call TRBJ1-6; D perhaps matches TRBD1 (6 bases). Trimming removed 2 bases at V and 4 bases at J, with 9 bases between. The CDR3 has 15 amino acids. The germline CDR1 and CDR2 sequences are LGHDT and YNNKEL (reference sequence). CDR3 region: CASSQQTGYNSPLHF. CDR3 coding DNA: TGTGCCAGCAGCCAACAGACAGGTTATAATTCACCCCTCCACTTT.

This clonotype was picked up a small number of times. The gene calls are TRBV10-1 and TRBJ1-3, with 8 bases matching TRBD1. Germline lookup yields CDR1 WNHNN and CDR2 SYGVQD (reference sequence). The CDR3 runs to 17 residues. The J segment lost 1 base and the V segment lost 6 bases, leaving 11 bases of the junction unmatched. The CDR3 region has the DNA TGCGCCAGCAGAGGACAGGGAGACACCTTGTCTGGAAACACCATATATTTT. The encoded protein is CASRGQGDTLSGNTIYF.

The chain has TRBV6-8 and TRBJ2-7; D is undetermined. The V end lost 7 bases, the J end lost 7 bases, and 8 bases lay between the germline ends. From germline, CDR1 is MNHGY and CDR2 SAAAGT. The CDR3 has 10 amino acids. The CDR3 here is CASIWGEQYF. The CDR3 region has the DNA TGTGCCAGCATATGGGGAGAGCAGTACTTC.

The table lists this clonotype with a few counts. The V gene is TRBV9, the J gene TRBJ2-3; 9 nucleotides align to TRBD2. The CDR3 covers 17 residues. Germline V lookup: CDR1 SGDLS, CDR2 YYNGEE. With V trimmed by 0 bases and J by 2 bases, 7 bases remained unmatched. Here the CDR3 reads CASSVEASGINTDTQYF. CDR3 nucleotides: TGTGCCAGCAGCGTAGAGGCTAGCGGGATTAACACAGATACGCAGTATTTT.

The chain recombines TRBV14 with TRBJ1-5; D is unclear. The CDR3 spans 13 residues. The germline CDR1 and CDR2 sequences are SGHDN and FVKESK. Trimming left V 4 bases short and J 4 bases short, with 8 bases between. The CDR3 sequence: CASSLMGNQPQHF. The CDR3 nucleotides are TGTGCCAGCAGCCTCATGGGGAATCAGCCCCAGCATTTT.

This clonotype was seen a few times. This rearrangement joins TRBV5-8 to TRBJ2-5; 9 bases align to TRBD2. After removal of 7 bases from V and 4 bases from J, the junction contained 14 bases not matched to a gene. CDR1 and CDR2 from the germline V gene are SGHTS and YDEGEE. The CDR3 is made up of 16 amino acids. In nucleotides, the CDR3 is TGTGCCAGCGGGCTAGCGGGAAGCTCTCGCCTAGAGACCCAGTACTTC. Its protein is CASGLAGSSRLETQYF.

The table lists this clonotype with many counts. CDR3 sequence (DNA): TGTGCCAGCAGCTTAGGGTCGGTCACAGATACGCAGTATTTT. Translating gives CASSLGSVTDTQYF. The rearrangement joins TRBV7-6 to TRBJ2-3; D gene ambiguous. Germline lookup yields CDR1 SGHVS and CDR2 FNYEAQ. Trimming left V 1 base short and J 2 bases short, with 7 bases between. The CDR3 covers 14 residues.

The chain combines TRBV20-1 with TRBJ2-5; no clear D. The CDR3 is made up of 12 amino acids. Trimming stripped 7 bases from V and 1 base from J, with 10 bases between. Per germline, CDR1 DFQATT and CDR2 SNEGSKA (reference sequence). This chain's CDR3 is CSVPKGQETQYF. CDR3 nucleotide sequence: TGCAGTGTCCCAAAAGGCCAAGAGACCCAGTACTTC.

This clonotype was counted a few times. The V and J genes are TRBV3-1 and TRBJ2-2, with 10 positions matching TRBD1. The germline gives CDR1 LGHDT, CDR2 YNNKEL (reference sequence). V lost 5 bases and J lost 8; bases outside the gene matches: 8. The CDR3 is 15 residues long. The CDR3 DNA follows: TGTGCCAGCAGCTCACGGGACAGGGGAACAGGGGAGCTGTTTTTT. It translates to CASSSRDRGTGELFF.

This clonotype showed up many times. V and J are TRBV5-6 and TRBJ1-1; D is perhaps TRBD1 (6 bases). CDR1 SGHDT and CDR2 YYEEEE come from the germline V gene. The CDR3 covers 15 residues. Trimming removed 3 bases at V and 5 bases at J, with 17 bases between. The CDR3: CASSSTGSGRTEAFF. CDR3 bases: TGTGCCAGCAGCTCCACAGGGTCAGGTAGAACTGAAGCTTTCTTT. Supplemented by reference TRBV5-6 and TRBJ1-1, the full variable domain reads DAGVTQSPTHLIKTRGQQVTLRCSPKSGHDTVSWYQQALGQGPQFIFQYYEEEERQRGNFPDRFSGHQFPNYSSELNVNALLLGDSALYLCASSSTGSGRTEAFFGQGTRLTVV.